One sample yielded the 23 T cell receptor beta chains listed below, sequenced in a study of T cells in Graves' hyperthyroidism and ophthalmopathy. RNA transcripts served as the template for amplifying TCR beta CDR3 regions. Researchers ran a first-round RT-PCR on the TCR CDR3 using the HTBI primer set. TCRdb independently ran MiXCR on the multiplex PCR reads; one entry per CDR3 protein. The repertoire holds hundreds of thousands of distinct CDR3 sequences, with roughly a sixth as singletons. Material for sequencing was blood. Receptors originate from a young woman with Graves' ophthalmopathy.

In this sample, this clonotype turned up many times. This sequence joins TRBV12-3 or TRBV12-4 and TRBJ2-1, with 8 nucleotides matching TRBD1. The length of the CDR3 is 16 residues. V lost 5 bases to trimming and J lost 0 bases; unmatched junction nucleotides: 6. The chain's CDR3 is CASSLQGAGSYNEQFF. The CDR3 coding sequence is TGTGCCAGCAGTCTCCAGGGGGCGGGCTCCTACAATGAGCAGTTCTTC.

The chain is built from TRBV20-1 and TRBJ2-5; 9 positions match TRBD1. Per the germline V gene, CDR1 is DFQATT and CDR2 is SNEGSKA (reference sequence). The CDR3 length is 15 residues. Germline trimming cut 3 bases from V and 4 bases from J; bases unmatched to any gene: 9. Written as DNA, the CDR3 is TGCAGTGCTAGTAACCCAACAGGGGGCGGAGAGACCCAGTACTTC. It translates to CSASNPTGGGETQYF.

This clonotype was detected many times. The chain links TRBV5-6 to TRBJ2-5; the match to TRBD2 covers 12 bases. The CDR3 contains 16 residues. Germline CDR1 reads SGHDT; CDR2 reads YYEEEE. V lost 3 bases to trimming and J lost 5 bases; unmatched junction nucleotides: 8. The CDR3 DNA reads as TGTGCCAGCAGCTACGGACTAGCGGGAAGTTGGGAGACCCAGTACTTC. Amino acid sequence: CASSYGLAGSWETQYF.

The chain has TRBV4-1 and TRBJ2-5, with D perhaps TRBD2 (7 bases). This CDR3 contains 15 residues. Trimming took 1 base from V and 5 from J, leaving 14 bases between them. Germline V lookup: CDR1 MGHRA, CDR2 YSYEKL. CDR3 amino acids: CASSQGGGRRETQYF. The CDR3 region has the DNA TGCGCCAGCAGCCAAGGGGGGGGCCGGAGGGAGACCCAGTACTTC.

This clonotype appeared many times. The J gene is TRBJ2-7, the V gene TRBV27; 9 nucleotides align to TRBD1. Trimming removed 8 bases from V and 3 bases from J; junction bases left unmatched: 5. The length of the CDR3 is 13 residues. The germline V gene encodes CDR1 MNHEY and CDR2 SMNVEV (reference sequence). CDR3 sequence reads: CASGETGGYEQYF. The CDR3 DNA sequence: TGTGCCAGCGGAGAGACAGGGGGCTACGAGCAGTACTTC.

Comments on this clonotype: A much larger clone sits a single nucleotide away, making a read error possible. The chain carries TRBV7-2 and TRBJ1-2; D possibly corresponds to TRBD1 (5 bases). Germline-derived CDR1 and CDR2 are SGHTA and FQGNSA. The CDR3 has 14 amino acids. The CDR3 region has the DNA TGTGCCGGCAGAAGAGGGGAGGGAGACTATGGCTACACCTTC. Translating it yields CAGRRGEGDYGYTF.

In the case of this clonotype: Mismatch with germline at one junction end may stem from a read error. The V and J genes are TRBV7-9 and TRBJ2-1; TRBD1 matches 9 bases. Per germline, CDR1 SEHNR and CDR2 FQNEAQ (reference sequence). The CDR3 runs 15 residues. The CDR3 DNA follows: TGTGCCAGCAGCTTAGTGACAGGGGGGTACAATGAGCAGCTCTTC. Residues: CASSLVTGGYNEQLF.

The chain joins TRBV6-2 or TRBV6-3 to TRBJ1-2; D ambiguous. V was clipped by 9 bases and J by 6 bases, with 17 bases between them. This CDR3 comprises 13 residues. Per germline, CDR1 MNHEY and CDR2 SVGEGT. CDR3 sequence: CASSVGEADGYTF. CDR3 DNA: TGTGCCAGTTCCGTGGGTGAGGCGGATGGCTACACCTTC.

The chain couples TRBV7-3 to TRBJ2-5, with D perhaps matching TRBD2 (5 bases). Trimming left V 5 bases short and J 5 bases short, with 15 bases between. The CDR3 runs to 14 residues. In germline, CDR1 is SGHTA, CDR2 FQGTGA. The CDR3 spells CASSPIASGETQYF. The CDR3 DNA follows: TGTGCCAGCAGCCCTATAGCCTCGGGGGAGACCCAGTACTTC.

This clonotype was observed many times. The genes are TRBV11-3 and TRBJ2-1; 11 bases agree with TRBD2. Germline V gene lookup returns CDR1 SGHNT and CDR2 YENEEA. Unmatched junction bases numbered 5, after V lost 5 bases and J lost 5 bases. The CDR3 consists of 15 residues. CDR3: CASSPTSGAHNEQFF. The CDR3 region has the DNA TGTGCCAGCAGCCCGACTAGCGGGGCCCACAATGAGCAGTTCTTC.

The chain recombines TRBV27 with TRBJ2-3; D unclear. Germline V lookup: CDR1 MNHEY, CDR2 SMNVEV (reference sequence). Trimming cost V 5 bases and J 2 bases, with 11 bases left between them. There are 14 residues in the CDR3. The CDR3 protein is CASSVLSFTDTQYF. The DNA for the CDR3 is TGTGCCAGCAGTGTGCTTAGCTTCACAGATACGCAGTATTTT.

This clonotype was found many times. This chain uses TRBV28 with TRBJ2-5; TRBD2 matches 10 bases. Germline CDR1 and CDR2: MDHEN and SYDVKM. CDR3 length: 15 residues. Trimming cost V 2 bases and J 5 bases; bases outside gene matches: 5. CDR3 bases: TGTGCCAGCAGTTTAACCCAGGGACTAGCGGAGACCCAGTACTTC. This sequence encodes CASSLTQGLAETQYF.

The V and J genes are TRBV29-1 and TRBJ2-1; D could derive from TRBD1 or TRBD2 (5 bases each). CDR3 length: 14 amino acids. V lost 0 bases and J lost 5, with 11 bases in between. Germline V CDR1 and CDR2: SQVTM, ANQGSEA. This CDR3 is CSVEDRLGDNEQFF. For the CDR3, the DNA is TGCAGCGTTGAAGATAGGTTGGGGGACAATGAGCAGTTCTTC.

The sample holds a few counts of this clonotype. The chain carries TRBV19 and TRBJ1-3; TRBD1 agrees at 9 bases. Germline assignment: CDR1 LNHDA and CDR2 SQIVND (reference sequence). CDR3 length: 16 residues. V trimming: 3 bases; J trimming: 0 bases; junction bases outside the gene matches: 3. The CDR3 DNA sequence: TGTGCCAGTAGTATCCTGACAGGGGGCTCTGGAAACACCATATATTTT. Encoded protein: CASSILTGGSGNTIYF.

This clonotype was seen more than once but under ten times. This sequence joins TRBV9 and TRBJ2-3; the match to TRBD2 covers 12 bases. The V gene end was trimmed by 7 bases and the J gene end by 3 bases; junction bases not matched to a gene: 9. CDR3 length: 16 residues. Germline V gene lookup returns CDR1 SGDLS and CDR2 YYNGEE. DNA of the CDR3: TGTGCCAGCGGACTGACTAGCGGGGGTATAACAGATACGCAGTATTTT. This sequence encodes CASGLTSGGITDTQYF.

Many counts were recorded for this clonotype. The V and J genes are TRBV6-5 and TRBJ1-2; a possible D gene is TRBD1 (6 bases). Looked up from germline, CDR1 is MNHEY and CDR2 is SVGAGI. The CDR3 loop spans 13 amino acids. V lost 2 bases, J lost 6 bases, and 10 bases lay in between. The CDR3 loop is CASSYVNRDGYTF. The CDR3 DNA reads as TGTGCCAGCAGTTACGTCAACAGGGATGGCTACACCTTC.

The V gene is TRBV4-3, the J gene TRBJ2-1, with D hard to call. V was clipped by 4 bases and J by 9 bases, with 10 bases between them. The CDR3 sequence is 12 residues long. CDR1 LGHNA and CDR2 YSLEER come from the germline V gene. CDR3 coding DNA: TGCGCCAGCAGCCCCCCATTGTGTGAGCAGTTCTTC. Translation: CASSPPLCEQFF.

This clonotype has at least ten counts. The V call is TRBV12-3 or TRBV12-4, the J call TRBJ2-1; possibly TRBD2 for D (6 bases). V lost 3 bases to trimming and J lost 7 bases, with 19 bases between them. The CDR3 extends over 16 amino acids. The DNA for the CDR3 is TGTGCCAGCAGTTTTGGCTCGGGAGAGGAAGTGAATGAGCAGTTCTTC. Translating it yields CASSFGSGEEVNEQFF.

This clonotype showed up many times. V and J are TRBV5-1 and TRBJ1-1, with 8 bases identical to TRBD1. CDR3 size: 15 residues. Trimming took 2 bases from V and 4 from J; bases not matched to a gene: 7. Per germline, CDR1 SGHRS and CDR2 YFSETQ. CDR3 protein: CASSFQGAVGTEAFF. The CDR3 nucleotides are TGCGCCAGCAGCTTCCAGGGGGCCGTAGGCACTGAAGCTTTCTTT.

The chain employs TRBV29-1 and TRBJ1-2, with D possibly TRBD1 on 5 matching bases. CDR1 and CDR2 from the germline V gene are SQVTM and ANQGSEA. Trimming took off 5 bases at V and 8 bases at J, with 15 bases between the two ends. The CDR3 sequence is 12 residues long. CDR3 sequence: CSVPNPRDGYTF. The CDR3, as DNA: TGCAGCGTTCCCAACCCAAGGGACGGCTACACCTTC.

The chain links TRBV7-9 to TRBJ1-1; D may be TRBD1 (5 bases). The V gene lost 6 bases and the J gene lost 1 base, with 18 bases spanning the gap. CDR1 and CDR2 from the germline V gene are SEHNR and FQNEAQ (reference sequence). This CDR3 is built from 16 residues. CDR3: CASRLTQGRPNTEAFF. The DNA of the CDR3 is TGTGCCAGCAGACTCACTCAGGGACGGCCGAACACTGAAGCTTTCTTT. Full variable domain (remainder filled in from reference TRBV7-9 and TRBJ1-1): DTGVSQNPRHKITKRGQNVTFRCDPISEHNRLYWYRQTLGQGPEFLTYFQNEAQLEKSRLLSDRFSAERPKGSFSTLEIQRTEQGDSAMYLCASRLTQGRPNTEAFFGQGTRLTVV.

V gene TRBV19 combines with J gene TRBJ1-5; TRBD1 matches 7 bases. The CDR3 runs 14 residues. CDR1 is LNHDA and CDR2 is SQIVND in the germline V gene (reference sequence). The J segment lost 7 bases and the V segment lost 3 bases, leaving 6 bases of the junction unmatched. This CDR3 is CASSIRGEAQPQHF. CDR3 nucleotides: TGTGCCAGTAGTATCAGGGGGGAGGCCCAGCCCCAGCATTTT.

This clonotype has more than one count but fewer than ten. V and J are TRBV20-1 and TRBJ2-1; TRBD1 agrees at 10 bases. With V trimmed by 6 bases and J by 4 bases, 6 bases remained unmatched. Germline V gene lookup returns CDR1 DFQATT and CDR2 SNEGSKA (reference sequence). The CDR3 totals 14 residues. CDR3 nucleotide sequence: TGCAGTGCCAAAGGACAGGGGGGGTACAATGAGCAGTTCTTC. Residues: CSAKGQGGYNEQFF.